This section outlines one TCR beta chain sequence together with its context. The target antigen is unknown. Produced via immunoSEQ multiplex PCR; TCRdb's table is partial and in-frame only. The repertoire holds approximately 18,000 clones, with about four fifths as singletons. The data were obtained in a study of CD4 T cells in relation to SARS-CoV-2 and coronaviruses. Whole-study context: The restricting HLA molecule for shared crossreactive spike epitopes was mapped. The study's findings and limits: About 65% of donors had memory CD4+ clonotypes crossrecognizing SARS-CoV-2 and common cold coronavirus spike. Pre-pandemic and post-infection samples never came from the same donor.

The CDR3 totals 14 residues. V lost 6 bases and J 2 bases, leaving 16 bases between the germline ends. The V gene's germline CDR1 is SQVTM and CDR2 ANQGSEA. CD4+ T cells from unexposed donors were obtained before the COVID-19 pandemic (2011-2018). After roughly ten days of culture, CD4+ T cells were isolated. Cells permitting, SARS-CoV-2 S/N and four cold-coronavirus spikes were tested on unexposed-donor CD4+ T cells. This clonotype was sampled from a human donor in good health. The chain combines TRBV29-1 with TRBJ1-2; D is unresolved. Sequenced material: CD4+ T cells from PBMCs, cultured in vitro. CDR3 protein: CSVGEGLLNYGYTF. For the CDR3, the DNA is TGCAGCGTCGGCGAGGGCCTTCTAAACTATGGCTACACCTTC.